These T cell receptor beta chains were read from a single sample in a study of T and B cells in COVID-19 patients. One entry per CDR3 protein results from TCRdb running MiXCR on the multiplex PCR reads. Of under 750 distinct CDR3 sequences in the sample, about 30% were seen once. The material sequenced was blood. The receptors come from a human donor with active COVID-19. Each CDR3 is given with its conserved first and last residue. Fields, in order: J gene, clone size, V gene, CDR3 length, D gene, CDR3 DNA, CDR3 protein. The D gene is left open where the match is weak. For some rows the clone size is stated as once, few or many, or as a class when expanded; others skip it.

>TRBJ1-2|NA|TRBV20-1|16|NA
TGCAGTGCTAGAGATCCTAGCAGGGGTGGGGTGAATGGCTACACCTTC
CSARDPSRGGVNGYTF
>TRBJ1-6|medium-sized|TRBV7-2|14|NA
TGTGCCAGCAGCTCCCGGACAGATAATTCACCCCTCCACTTT
CASSSRTDNSPLHF
>TRBJ2-7|NA|TRBV28|15|TRBD1
TGTGCCAGCAGTTTAACGGCAGGGGGAACCTACGAGCAGTACTTC
CASSLTAGGTYEQYF
>TRBJ1-3|hyperexpanded|TRBV13|15|NA
TGTGCCAGCAGCTTAGAGGGGGAGCCTGGAAACACCATATATTTT
CASSLEGEPGNTIYF
>TRBJ2-5|NA|TRBV5-6|13|NA
TGTGCCAGCAGATCGGGGTTTGGAGAGACCCAGTACTTC
CASRSGFGETQYF
>TRBJ1-1|NA|TRBV12-3/TRBV12-4|15|TRBD1
TGTGCCAGCAGTAAACGACAGGGGGATAGGGCTGAAGCTTTCTTT
CASSKRQGDRAEAFF
>TRBJ1-1|NA|TRBV11-2|15|NA
TGTGCCAGCAGCTATGGTAGGGGCCGTAGCACTGAAGCTTTCTTT
CASSYGRGRSTEAFF
>TRBJ2-3|once|TRBV12-3/TRBV12-4|16|TRBD2
TGTGCCAGCAGGAGGGCTAGCGGGGGGGGCACAGATACGCAGTATTTT
CASRRASGGGTDTQYF
>TRBJ2-3|large|TRBV19|19|NA
TGTGCCAGTAATTCCCGGGACGGAGTCATGAGTACTAGCACAGATACGCAGTATTTT
CASNSRDGVMSTSTDTQYF
>TRBJ2-1|few|TRBV20-1|14|TRBD2
TGCAGTGCTAGCCGTAGCGGGGGGGCCAGTGAGCAGTTCTTC
CSASRSGGASEQFF
>TRBJ2-1|NA|TRBV7-3|14|TRBD2
TGTGCCAGCAGCCCCTCTAGCGGGAGTAATGAGCAGTTCTTC
CASSPSSGSNEQFF
>TRBJ2-3|few|TRBV11-2|17|TRBD2
TGTGCCAGCAGCTTAGAGAAGGCGGGGGGGCCCCTAGATACGCAGTATTTT
CASSLEKAGGPLDTQYF
>TRBJ1-3|medium-sized|TRBV6-6|15|NA
TGTGCCAGCAGTTTGGAGAGGGGATCTGGAAACACCATATATTTT
CASSLERGSGNTIYF
>TRBJ1-6|medium-sized|TRBV5-1|15|TRBD1
TGCGCCAGCAGCTTGGCGGGACAGATTAATTCACCCCTCCACTTT
CASSLAGQINSPLHF
>TRBJ1-5|NA|TRBV4-1|16|NA
TGCGCCAGCAGCCAAGATCTGGGATATAGCAATCAGCCCCAGCATTTT
CASSQDLGYSNQPQHF
>TRBJ1-5|few|TRBV20-1|12|TRBD1
TGCAGCGGGACAGGGGTCAATCAGCCCCAGCATTTT
CSGTGVNQPQHF
>TRBJ2-1|large|TRBV13|14|NA
TGTGCCAGCAGCTTAGAAGGTGTTACCTGGGAGCAGTTCTTC
CASSLEGVTWEQFF
>TRBJ2-1|NA|TRBV28|15|NA
TGTGCCAGCAGCATTGACACTCCTGGGGGGAATGAGCAGTTCTTC
CASSIDTPGGNEQFF